The present T cell receptor (beta chain) was sequenced within a study of vaccination effects on CD4 cells after COVID-19. Whole-study context: Relative to the second dose, post-vaccine samples were obtained a median of 72 days later. Points from the study as a whole: Only a few convalescent patients and no early post-infection timepoints featured in the study.

Antigen-specific CD4+ T cells were first expanded with viral peptide pools by the ViraFEST assay and only then sequenced. Investigators separated out CD4+ T cells once 10 days of culture had passed. BNT162b2 vaccine or mRNA-1273 vaccine was given to participants in two doses. Peptides at roughly 10 ug/ml and IL-2 at about 9.8 IU/ml were added to around 2 million PBMC per well. Cultures received IL-2 medium that replaced half the medium on days 3 and 7. This clone was seen a single time. What it binds is unknown. Germline CDR1 is LNHDA and CDR2 is SQIVND (reference sequence). V shed 5 bases, J shed 4 bases, and the junction held 8 bases outside the gene matches. The CDR3 has 15 residues. Assay: immunoSEQ multiplex PCR; the TCRdb copy retains only in-frame clones and omits some. The table includes under 85,000 clones, around 77% detected once.

The sequencing used CD4+ T cells from PBMCs cultured with HCoV-OC43 spike peptides, collected after COVID-19 vaccination. This sample's subset: HCoV-OC43 spike overlapping peptide pool stimulation. This clonotype originated in a human donor who received a COVID-19 vaccine. The chain couples TRBV19 to TRBJ1-1; 9 bases fit TRBD1. CDR3 residues: CASSETGGWSTEAFF. The CDR3, as DNA: TGTGCCAGTAGTGAAACAGGGGGCTGGAGCACTGAAGCTTTCTTT. The variable domain in full, with the rest retrieved from reference TRBV19 and TRBJ1-1, is DGGITQSPKYLFRKEGQNVTLSCEQNLNHDAMYWYRQDPGQGLRLIYYSQIVNDFQKGDIAEGYSVSREKKESFPLTVTSAQKNPTAFYLCASSETGGWSTEAFFGQGTRLTVV.